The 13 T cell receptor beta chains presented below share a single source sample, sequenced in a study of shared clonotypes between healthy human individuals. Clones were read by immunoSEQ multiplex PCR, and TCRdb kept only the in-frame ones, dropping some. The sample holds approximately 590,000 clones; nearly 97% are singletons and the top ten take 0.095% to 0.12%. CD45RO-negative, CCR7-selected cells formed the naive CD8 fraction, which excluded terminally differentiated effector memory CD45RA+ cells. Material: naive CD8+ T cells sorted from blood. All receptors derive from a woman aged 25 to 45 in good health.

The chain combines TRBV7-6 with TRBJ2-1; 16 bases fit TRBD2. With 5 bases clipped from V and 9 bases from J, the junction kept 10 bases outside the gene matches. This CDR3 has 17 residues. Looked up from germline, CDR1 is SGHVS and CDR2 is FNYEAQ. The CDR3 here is CASSDLGLAGGLVEQFF. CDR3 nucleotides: TGTGCCAGCAGCGACCTGGGACTAGCGGGAGGGCTTGTTGAGCAGTTCTTC.

For the CDR3, the DNA is TGTGCCAGCGACCCGGGACGGAACTCTGGGGCCAACGTCCTGACTTTC. Its protein is CASDPGRNSGANVLTF. The chain employs TRBV28 and TRBJ2-6, with D perhaps matching TRBD1 or TRBD2 (5 bases each). CDR1 and CDR2 (germline): MDHEN, SYDVKM. V was shortened by 8 bases and J by 0 bases, with 14 bases between the two germline ends. The CDR3 totals 16 residues.

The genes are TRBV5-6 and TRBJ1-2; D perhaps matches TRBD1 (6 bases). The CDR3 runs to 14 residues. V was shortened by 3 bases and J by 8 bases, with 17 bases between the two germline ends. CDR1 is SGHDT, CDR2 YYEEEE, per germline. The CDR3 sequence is CASSSTGEMEGYTF. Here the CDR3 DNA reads TGTGCCAGCAGCTCGACAGGTGAGATGGAAGGCTACACCTTC.

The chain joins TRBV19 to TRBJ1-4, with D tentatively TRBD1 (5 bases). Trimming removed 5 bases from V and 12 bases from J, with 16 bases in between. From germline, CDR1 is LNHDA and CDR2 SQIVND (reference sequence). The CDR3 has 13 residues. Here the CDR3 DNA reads TGTGCCAGTAGTCGGGGCGTAATGAAGGAACTGTTTTTT. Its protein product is CASSRGVMKELFF.

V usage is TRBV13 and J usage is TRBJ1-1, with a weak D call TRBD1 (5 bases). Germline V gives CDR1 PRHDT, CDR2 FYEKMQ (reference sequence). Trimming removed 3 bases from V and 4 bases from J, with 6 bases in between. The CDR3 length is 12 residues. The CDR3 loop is CASSFGTTEAFF. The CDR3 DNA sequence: TGTGCCAGCAGCTTTGGGACCACTGAAGCTTTCTTT.

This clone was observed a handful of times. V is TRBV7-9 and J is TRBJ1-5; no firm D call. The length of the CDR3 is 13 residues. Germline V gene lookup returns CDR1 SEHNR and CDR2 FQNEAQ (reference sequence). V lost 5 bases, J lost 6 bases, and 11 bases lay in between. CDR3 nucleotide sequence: TGTGCCAGCAGCCAAGACCGGGGTCAGCCCCAGCATTTT. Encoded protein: CASSQDRGQPQHF.

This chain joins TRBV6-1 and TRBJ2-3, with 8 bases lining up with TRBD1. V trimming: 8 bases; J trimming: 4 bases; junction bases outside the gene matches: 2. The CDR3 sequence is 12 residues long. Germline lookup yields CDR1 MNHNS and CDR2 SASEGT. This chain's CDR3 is CASGQGADTQYF. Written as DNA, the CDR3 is TGTGCCAGCGGACAGGGCGCAGATACGCAGTATTTT.

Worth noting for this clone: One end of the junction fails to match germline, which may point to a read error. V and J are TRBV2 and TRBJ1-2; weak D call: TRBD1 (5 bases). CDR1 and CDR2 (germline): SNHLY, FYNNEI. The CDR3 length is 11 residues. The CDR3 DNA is TGTGCCAGCAGTGAAGCCGCGACAGACTATTTC. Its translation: CASSEAATDYF.

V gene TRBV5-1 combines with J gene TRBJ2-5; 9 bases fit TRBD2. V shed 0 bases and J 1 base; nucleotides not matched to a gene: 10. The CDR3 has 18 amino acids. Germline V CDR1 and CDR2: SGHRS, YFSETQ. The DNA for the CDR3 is TGCGCCAGCAGCTTGGAGGGGTCCGCGGGAGGGCCCCAAGAGACCCAGTACTTC. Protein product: CASSLEGSAGGPQETQYF.

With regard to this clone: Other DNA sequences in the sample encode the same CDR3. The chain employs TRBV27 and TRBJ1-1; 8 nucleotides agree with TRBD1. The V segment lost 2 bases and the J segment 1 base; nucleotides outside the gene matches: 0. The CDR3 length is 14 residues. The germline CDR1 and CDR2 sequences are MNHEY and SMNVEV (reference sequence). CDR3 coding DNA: TGTGCCAGCAGTTTAGACAGGGGGAACACTGAAGCTTTCTTT. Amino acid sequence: CASSLDRGNTEAFF.

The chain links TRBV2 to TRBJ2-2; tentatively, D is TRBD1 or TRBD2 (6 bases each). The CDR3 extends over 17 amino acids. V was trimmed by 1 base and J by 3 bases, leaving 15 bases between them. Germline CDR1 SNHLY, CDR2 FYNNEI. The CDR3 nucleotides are TGTGCCAGCAGTGAAGAAGAGGGGGGCTATTACACCGGGGAGCTGTTTTTT. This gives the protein CASSEEEGGYYTGELFF. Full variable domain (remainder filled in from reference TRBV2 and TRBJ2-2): EPEVTQTPSHQVTQMGQEVILRCVPISNHLYFYWYRQILGQKVEFLVSFYNNEISEKSEIFDDQFSVERPDGSNFTLKIRSTKLEDSAMYFCASSEEEGGYYTGELFFGEGSRLTVL.

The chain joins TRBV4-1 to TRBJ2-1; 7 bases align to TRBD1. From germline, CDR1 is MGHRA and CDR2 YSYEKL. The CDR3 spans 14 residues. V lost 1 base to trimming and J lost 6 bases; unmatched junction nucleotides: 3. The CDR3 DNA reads TGCGCCAGCAGCCAAGTTGGGGACAGCAATGAGCAGTTCTTC. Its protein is CASSQVGDSNEQFF.

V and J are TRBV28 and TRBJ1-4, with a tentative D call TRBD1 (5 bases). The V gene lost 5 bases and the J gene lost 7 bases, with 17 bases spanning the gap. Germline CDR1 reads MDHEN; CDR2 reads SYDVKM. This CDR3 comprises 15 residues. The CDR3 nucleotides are TGTGCCAGCAGTCGGGACTCCACGTCGGGTGAAAAACTGTTTTTT. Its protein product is CASSRDSTSGEKLFF. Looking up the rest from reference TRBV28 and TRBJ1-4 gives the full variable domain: DVKVTQSSRYLVKRTGEKVFLECVQDMDHENMFWYRQDPGLGLRLIYFSYDVKMKEKGDIPEGYSVSREKKERFSLILESASTNQTSMYLCASSRDSTSGEKLFFGSGTQLSVL.